This T cell receptor beta chain appears in the sequencing data of a study of beta chain features in type 1 diabetes. The study, taken as a whole, reports: A moderate, significant TCRB CDR3 shortening appeared in type 1 diabetes across four CD4+ subsets. Overrepresentation of cells with high TCR expression could result from cDNA sequencing.

Per donor, one heparinised blood draw averaged approximately 110 mL. Over 95% purity was reached by all sorted populations. This clone was observed at least ten times. Its antigen is not known. Trimming took 0 bases from V and 5 from J, leaving 13 bases between them. Germline CDR1 and CDR2: KGHSH and LQKENI. This CDR3 is 15 amino acids long. Expressed TCRB transcripts were sequenced after all isolated RNA was converted to cDNA. Generated by immunoSEQ multiplex PCR, the TCRdb table keeps only in-frame clones and is missing some. Of 300,000 to 400,000 clones detected, around 10% appear once; the ten largest clones hold about 0.6%.

Sequencing was performed on central memory CD4+ T cells from blood. The receptor was isolated from a young man with type 1 diabetes. The chain links TRBV18 to TRBJ1-1; D is possibly TRBD1 (6 bases). CDR3 DNA sequence: TGTGCCAGCTCACCACCCAACAGGGTGGGAACTGAAGCTTTCTTT. Translation: CASSPPNRVGTEAFF. The whole variable domain, remainder taken from reference TRBV18 and TRBJ1-1, is NAGVMQNPRHLVRRRGQEARLRCSPMKGHSHVYWYRQLPEEGLKFMVYLQKENIIDESGMPKERFSAEFPKEGPSILRIQQVVRGDSAAYFCASSPPNRVGTEAFFGQGTRLTVV.